This TCR beta chain was profiled in a study of a mutant IDH1 vaccine in newly diagnosed glioma. Across the whole study: The start of vaccination came 4-6 weeks after radiotherapy alone, or with temozolomide cycles.

Described time point: week 35, safety follow-up. Vaccinated patients received 300 ug of mutant IDH1 20-mer peptide per dose, with topical imiquimod. Note on this clone: Its antigen is still unknown.

Here immunoSEQ multiplex PCR was the method, and the copy in TCRdb shows in-frame clones only, minus some. The sample holds approximately 47,000 clones; approximately 90% are singletons and the top ten take approximately 5.1%. V was trimmed by 7 bases and J by 3 bases, leaving 15 bases between them. The CDR3 totals 14 residues. Germline assignment: CDR1 SGHTA and CDR2 FQGTGA. The V call is TRBV7-3, the J call TRBJ1-1; D not resolved. Here the sequenced sample was PBMCs, taken from a glioma patient whose treatment included an IDH1 peptide vaccine. This receptor was taken from a woman in her 40s with glioma. The CDR3 sequence is CASKAGPGYTEAFF. The CDR3 nucleotides read TGTGCCAGCAAAGCCGGCCCCGGGTACACTGAAGCTTTCTTT.